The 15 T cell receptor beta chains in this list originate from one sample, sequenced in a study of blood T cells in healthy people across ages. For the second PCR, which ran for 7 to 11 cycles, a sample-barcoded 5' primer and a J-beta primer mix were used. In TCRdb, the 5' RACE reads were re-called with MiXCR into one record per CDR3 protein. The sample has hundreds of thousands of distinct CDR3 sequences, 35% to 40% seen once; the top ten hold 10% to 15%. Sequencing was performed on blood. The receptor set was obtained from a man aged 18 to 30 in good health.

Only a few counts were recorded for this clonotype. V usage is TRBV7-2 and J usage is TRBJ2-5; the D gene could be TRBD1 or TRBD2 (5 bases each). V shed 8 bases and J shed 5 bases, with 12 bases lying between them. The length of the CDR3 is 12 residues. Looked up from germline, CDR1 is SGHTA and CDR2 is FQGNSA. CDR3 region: CASREGTETQYF. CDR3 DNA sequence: TGTGCCAGCCGGGAAGGGACGGAGACCCAGTACTTC.

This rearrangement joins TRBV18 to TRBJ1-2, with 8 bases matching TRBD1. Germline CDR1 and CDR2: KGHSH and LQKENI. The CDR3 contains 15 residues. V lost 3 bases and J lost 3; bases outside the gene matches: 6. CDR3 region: CASSPTGAEDYGYTF. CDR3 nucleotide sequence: TGTGCCAGCTCACCGACAGGGGCGGAGGACTATGGCTACACCTTC.

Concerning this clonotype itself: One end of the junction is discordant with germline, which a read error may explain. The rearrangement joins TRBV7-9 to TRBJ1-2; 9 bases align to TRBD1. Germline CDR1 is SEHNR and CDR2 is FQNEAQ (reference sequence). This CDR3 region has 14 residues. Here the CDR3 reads CVSSLGQGGYGYTF. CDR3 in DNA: TGTGTCAGCAGCTTGGGACAGGGTGGCTATGGCTACACCTTC.

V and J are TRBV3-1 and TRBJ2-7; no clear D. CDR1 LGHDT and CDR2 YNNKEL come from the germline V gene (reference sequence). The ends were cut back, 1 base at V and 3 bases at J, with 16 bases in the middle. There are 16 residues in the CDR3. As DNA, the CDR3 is TGTGCCAGCAGCCAAGCAACTCGGTCCTCCAGCTACGAGCAGTACTTC. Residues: CASSQATRSSSYEQYF.

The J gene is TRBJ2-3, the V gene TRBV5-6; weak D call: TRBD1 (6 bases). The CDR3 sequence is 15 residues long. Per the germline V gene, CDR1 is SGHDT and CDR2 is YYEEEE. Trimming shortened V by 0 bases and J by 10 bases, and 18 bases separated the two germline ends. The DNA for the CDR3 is TGTGCCAGCAGCTTGGAGCAGGGGCGAAACGTGGCGCAGTATTTT. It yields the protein CASSLEQGRNVAQYF.

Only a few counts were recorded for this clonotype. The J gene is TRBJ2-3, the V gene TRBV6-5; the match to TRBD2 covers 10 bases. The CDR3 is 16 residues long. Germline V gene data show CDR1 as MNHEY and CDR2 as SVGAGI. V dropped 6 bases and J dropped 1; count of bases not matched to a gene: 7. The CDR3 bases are TGTGCCAGCAGCGTAACTAGCGGGGCCGGCACAGATACGCAGTATTTT. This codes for CASSVTSGAGTDTQYF.

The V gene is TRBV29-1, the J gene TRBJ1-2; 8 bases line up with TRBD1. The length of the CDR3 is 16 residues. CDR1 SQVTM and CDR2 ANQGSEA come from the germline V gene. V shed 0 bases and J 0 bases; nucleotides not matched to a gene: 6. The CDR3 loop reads CSVEDRGTGPNYGYTF. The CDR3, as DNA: TGCAGCGTTGAAGATCGGGGGACAGGCCCTAACTATGGCTACACCTTC.

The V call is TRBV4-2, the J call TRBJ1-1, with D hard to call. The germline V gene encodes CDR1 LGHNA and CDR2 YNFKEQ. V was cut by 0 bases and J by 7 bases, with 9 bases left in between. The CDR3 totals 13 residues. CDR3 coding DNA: TGTGCCAGCAGCCAAGATGGTATAGGTGAAGCTTTCTTT. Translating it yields CASSQDGIGEAFF.

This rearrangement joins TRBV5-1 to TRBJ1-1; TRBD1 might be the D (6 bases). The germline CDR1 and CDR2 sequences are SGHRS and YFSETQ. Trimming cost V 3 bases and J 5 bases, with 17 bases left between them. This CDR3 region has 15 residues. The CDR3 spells CASSSTAKGGTEAFF. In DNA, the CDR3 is TGCGCCAGCAGCTCAACCGCTAAGGGGGGGACTGAAGCTTTCTTT.

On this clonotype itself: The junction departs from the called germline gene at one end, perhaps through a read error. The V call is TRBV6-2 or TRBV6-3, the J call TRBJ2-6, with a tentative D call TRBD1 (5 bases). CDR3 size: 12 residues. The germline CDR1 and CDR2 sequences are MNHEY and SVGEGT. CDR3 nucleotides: TGTGCCAGCGCGACTGGGGCTAACGTCCTGACTTTC. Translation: CASATGANVLTF.

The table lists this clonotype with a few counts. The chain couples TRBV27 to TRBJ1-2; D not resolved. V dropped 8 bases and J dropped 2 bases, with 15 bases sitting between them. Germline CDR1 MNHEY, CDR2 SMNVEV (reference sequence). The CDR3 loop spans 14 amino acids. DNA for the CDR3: TGTGCCAGCGCCCTTGGAGTAGGCAACTATGGCTACACCTTC. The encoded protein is CASALGVGNYGYTF.

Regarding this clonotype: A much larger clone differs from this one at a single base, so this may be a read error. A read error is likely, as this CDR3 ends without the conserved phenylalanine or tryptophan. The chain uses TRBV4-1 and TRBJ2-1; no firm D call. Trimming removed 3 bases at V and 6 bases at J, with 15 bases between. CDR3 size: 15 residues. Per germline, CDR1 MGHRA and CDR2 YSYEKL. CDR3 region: CASSQRQVTPNEQFY. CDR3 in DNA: TGCGCCAGCAGCCAGCGACAAGTTACCCCCAATGAGCAGTTCTAC.

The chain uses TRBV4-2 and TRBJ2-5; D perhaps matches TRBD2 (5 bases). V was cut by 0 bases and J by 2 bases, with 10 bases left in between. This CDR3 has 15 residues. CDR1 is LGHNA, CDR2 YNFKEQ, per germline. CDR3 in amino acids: CASSQEGGRQETQYF. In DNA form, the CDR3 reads TGTGCCAGCAGCCAAGAGGGCGGGCGGCAAGAGACCCAGTACTTC.

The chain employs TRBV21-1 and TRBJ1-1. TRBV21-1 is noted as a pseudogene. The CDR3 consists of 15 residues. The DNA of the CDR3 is TGTGCCAGCAGCCCAAGAGGGAAGTGTCTTGCTGAAGCTTTCTTT. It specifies CASSPRGKCLAEAFF.

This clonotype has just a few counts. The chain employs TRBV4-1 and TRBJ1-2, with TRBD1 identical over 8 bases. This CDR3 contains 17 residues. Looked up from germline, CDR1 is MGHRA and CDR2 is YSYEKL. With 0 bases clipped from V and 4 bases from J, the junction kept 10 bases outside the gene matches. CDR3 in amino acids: CASSQETGAPLSYGYTF. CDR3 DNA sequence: TGCGCCAGCAGCCAAGAGACAGGGGCCCCACTAAGCTATGGCTACACCTTC.